The 20 T cell receptor beta chains below come from one sample, sequenced in a study of CD8 T cells in Susac syndrome. Reverse transcription used roughly 0.45 to 1 ug RNA and random hexamers. TCRdb re-called the immunoSEQ multiplex PCR reads with MiXCR, one entry per CDR3 protein. Of approximately 190,000 distinct CDR3 sequences in the sample, roughly 96% were seen once. The sequencing sample was made of CD4+ T cells from PBMCs. The source is a human donor with multiple sclerosis.

The chain combines TRBV9 with TRBJ1-2, with TRBD1 matching over 7 bases. After removal of 0 bases from V and 8 bases from J, the junction contained 13 bases not matched to a gene. The CDR3 loop spans 16 amino acids. Per germline, CDR1 SGDLS and CDR2 YYNGEE. CDR3 region: CASSVAVGQGVGGYTF. As DNA, the CDR3 is TGTGCCAGCAGCGTAGCGGTCGGGCAGGGGGTGGGCGGCTACACCTTC.

The chain carries TRBV6-5 and TRBJ2-7; no definite D call. The CDR3 contains 14 residues. CDR1 MNHEY and CDR2 SVGAGI come from the germline V gene. With 0 bases removed from V and 3 bases from J, the gap between germline ends came to 9 bases. CDR3 in amino acids: CASSYSEQIYEQYF. The CDR3 DNA sequence: TGTGCCAGCAGTTACTCTGAACAGATCTACGAGCAGTACTTC.

The chain has TRBV29-1 and TRBJ1-3; D may be TRBD1 (6 bases). The CDR3 is made up of 12 amino acids. Trimming left V 6 bases short and J 2 bases short, with 8 bases between. Germline CDR1 reads SQVTM; CDR2 reads ANQGSEA. CDR3 residues: CSVGATGNTIYF. The DNA of the CDR3 is TGCAGCGTGGGGGCCACTGGAAACACCATATATTTT.

This clonotype has only one observation. J is TRBJ1-1 and V is TRBV19, with D possibly being TRBD1 (5 bases). V was trimmed by 5 bases and J by 4 bases, leaving 14 bases between them. The CDR3 extends over 14 amino acids. The germline gives CDR1 LNHDA, CDR2 SQIVND (reference sequence). Here the CDR3 DNA reads TGTGCCAGTAGTCCCGGACACTCGGCCACTGAAGCTTTCTTT. Protein: CASSPGHSATEAFF.

Comment on this clonotype: The CDR3 ends on some other residue instead of the conserved phenylalanine or tryptophan, so this is likely a read error. The CDR3 protein is CSVGRMNTEAFL. Here the CDR3 DNA reads TGCAGCGTGGGACGGATGAACACTGAAGCTTTCCTT. This chain connects TRBV29-1 to TRBJ1-1, with TRBD1 as a possible D gene (5 bases). The CDR3 is made up of 12 amino acids. The V end was cut by 6 bases, the J end by 0 bases, with 8 bases between. Germline V gives CDR1 SQVTM, CDR2 ANQGSEA.

This chain connects TRBV3-1 to TRBJ2-7; 9 positions match TRBD2. Germline CDR1 reads LGHDT; CDR2 reads YNNKEL (reference sequence). The trim removed 3 bases at V and 2 bases at J, leaving 2 bases unmatched. The CDR3 covers 14 residues. CDR3 protein: CASSHSGSPYEQYF. DNA for the CDR3: TGTGCCAGCAGCCATAGCGGGAGTCCCTACGAGCAGTACTTC.

This chain links TRBV9 with TRBJ1-5, with no clear D. Between the trimmed V and J ends, which lost 0 bases and 7 bases, there was a span of 8 bases. The germline CDR1 and CDR2 sequences are SGDLS and YYNGEE. The CDR3 is 13 amino acids. The CDR3 protein is CASSVGPGQPQHF. For the CDR3, the DNA is TGTGCCAGCAGCGTAGGGCCTGGGCAGCCCCAGCATTTT.

The gene calls are TRBV5-1 and TRBJ1-2; TRBD1 matches 9 bases. This CDR3 is 14 amino acids long. The V gene's germline CDR1 is SGHRS and CDR2 YFSETQ. Trimming at V came to 0 bases and at J to 6 bases, leaving 3 bases not matched to a gene. The CDR3 DNA sequence: TGCGCCAGCAGCTTGGGTGGACAGGGGAATGGCTACACCTTC. Its translation is CASSLGGQGNGYTF.

The gene calls are TRBV11-3 and TRBJ2-1; D could derive from TRBD1 or TRBD2 (7 bases each). Trimming took 3 bases from V and 7 from J, leaving 16 bases between them. Germline-derived CDR1 and CDR2 are SGHNT and YENEEA. The CDR3 is 15 amino acids. The CDR3 reads CASSLTGRGRNEQFF. As DNA, the CDR3 is TGTGCCAGCAGCTTGACAGGGAGGGGACGTAATGAGCAGTTCTTC.

This chain links TRBV4-2 with TRBJ2-5; possibly TRBD1 or TRBD2 for D (5 bases each). Deletions cut 6 bases from V and 3 bases from J, with 11 bases between. The CDR3 runs to 13 residues. In germline, CDR1 is LGHNA, CDR2 YNFKEQ. CDR3 region: CASSGRGEETQYF. CDR3 DNA: TGTGCCAGCAGTGGAAGGGGAGAAGAGACCCAGTACTTC.

CDR3 DNA: TGCGCCAGCAGCCCCGACTCGAGCTCTGGAAACACCATATATTTT. Its translation is CASSPDSSSGNTIYF. The rearrangement links TRBV5-1 to TRBJ1-3; unclear D gene. V lost 4 bases and J lost 0, with 11 bases in between. Germline CDR1 reads SGHRS; CDR2 reads YFSETQ. The CDR3 runs 15 residues. Supplemented by reference TRBV5-1 and TRBJ1-3, the full variable domain reads KAGVTQTPRYLIKTRGQQVTLSCSPISGHRSVSWYQQTPGQGLQFLFEYFSETQRNKGNFPGRFSGRQFSNSRSEMNVSTLELGDSALYLCASSPDSSSGNTIYFGEGSWLTVV.

The V call is TRBV10-3, the J call TRBJ2-5; D is unresolved. The germline CDR1 and CDR2 sequences are ENHRY and SYGVKD. V lost 3 bases and J 1 base, leaving 6 bases between the germline ends. The CDR3 totals 13 residues. CDR3 loop: CAISEFSQETQYF. The CDR3 bases are TGTGCCATCAGTGAATTTAGCCAAGAGACCCAGTACTTC.

J is TRBJ2-3 and V is TRBV5-4, with 7 bases fitting TRBD2. CDR1 is SGHNT and CDR2 is YYREEE in the germline V gene (reference sequence). J lost 3 bases, V lost 4 bases, and 5 bases had no gene match. The CDR3 contains 14 residues. The CDR3 region is CASSPGRLTDTQYF. The DNA for the CDR3 is TGTGCCAGCAGCCCCGGGAGGCTTACAGATACGCAGTATTTT.

This clonotype showed up just a few times. This chain uses TRBV30 with TRBJ2-7; D perhaps matches TRBD2 (5 bases). V gave up 2 bases and J gave up 2 bases, with 10 bases separating them. The germline V gene has CDR1 GTSNPN and CDR2 SVGIG (reference sequence). The CDR3 totals 13 residues. CDR3 protein: CAWSKGLAYEQYF. The DNA for the CDR3 is TGTGCCTGGAGTAAAGGACTTGCCTACGAGCAGTACTTC.

The chain combines TRBV4-1 with TRBJ2-3; D unresolved. CDR3 size: 15 residues. Germline CDR1 and CDR2: MGHRA and YSYEKL. V gave up 1 base and J gave up 1 base, with 9 bases separating them. The CDR3 region has the DNA TGCGCCAGCAGCCAAGCTTACCTCGGCACAGATACGCAGTATTTT. It is translated as CASSQAYLGTDTQYF.

The gene calls are TRBV4-1 and TRBJ1-6; TRBD1 matches 8 bases. The V gene end was trimmed by 1 base and the J gene end by 8 bases; junction bases not matched to a gene: 1. Germline CDR1 and CDR2: MGHRA and YSYEKL. This CDR3 spans 14 amino acids. CDR3 residues: CASSQGQGYSPLHF. CDR3 DNA sequence: TGCGCCAGCAGCCAAGGACAGGGGTATTCACCCCTCCACTTT.

The chain recombines TRBV27 with TRBJ1-1, with a possible D match to TRBD1 (6 bases). The CDR3 consists of 14 residues. The V gene lost 6 bases and the J gene lost 2 bases, with 13 bases spanning the gap. Per the germline V gene, CDR1 is MNHEY and CDR2 is SMNVEV (reference sequence). This chain's CDR3 is CASRLDRINTEAFF. CDR3 coding DNA: TGTGCCAGCAGACTCGACAGGATTAACACTGAAGCTTTCTTT.

V gene TRBV30 combines with J gene TRBJ2-7; 7 bases are a match to TRBD1. The CDR3 has 13 residues. Germline trimming cut 5 bases from V and 3 bases from J; bases unmatched to any gene: 7. Germline V gene lookup returns CDR1 GTSNPN and CDR2 SVGIG (reference sequence). The CDR3 DNA reads as TGTGCCTGGGAAGGACAGGCCAACTACGAGCAGTACTTC. Encoded protein: CAWEGQANYEQYF.

J is TRBJ1-1 and V is TRBV20-1, with 7 bases lining up with TRBD1. The V gene end was trimmed by 1 base and the J gene end by 1 base; junction bases not matched to a gene: 3. The CDR3 consists of 14 residues. Germline loops: CDR1 DFQATT, CDR2 SNEGSKA (reference sequence). As DNA, the CDR3 is TGCAGTGCTAGAGGAAACAGGGGGAACACTGAAGCTTTCTTT. It specifies CSARGNRGNTEAFF.

The chain has TRBV24-1 and TRBJ2-5; TRBD2 matches at 12 bases. Per germline, CDR1 KGHDR and CDR2 SFDVKD. V lost 3 bases, J lost 4 bases, and 2 bases stayed unmatched. The CDR3 runs to 15 residues. The CDR3 nucleotides are TGTGCCACCAGTGATAAACTAGCGGGAGGAGAGACCCAGTACTTC. It codes for CATSDKLAGGETQYF.